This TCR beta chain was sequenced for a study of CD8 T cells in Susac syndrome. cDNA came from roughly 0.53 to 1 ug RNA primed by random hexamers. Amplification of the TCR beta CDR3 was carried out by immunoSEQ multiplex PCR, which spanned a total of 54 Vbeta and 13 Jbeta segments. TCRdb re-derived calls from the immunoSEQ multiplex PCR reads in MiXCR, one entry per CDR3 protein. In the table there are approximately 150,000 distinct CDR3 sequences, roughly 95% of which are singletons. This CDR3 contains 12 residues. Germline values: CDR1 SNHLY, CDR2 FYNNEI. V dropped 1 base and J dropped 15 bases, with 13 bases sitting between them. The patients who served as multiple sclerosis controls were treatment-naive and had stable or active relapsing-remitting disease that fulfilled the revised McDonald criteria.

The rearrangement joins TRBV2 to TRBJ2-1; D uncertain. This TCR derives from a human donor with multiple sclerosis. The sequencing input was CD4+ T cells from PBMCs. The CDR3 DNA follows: TGTGCCAGCAGTGAAGAAGTCCTTTGGGGGTTCTTC. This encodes CASSEEVLWGFF.